The 21 T cell receptor beta chains listed next were all sequenced from one sample in a study of identical twins. In TCRdb, the 5' RACE reads were re-called with MiXCR into one record per CDR3 protein. Here the sample spans around 340,000 distinct CDR3 sequences, around 9% being singletons. Sequencing used naive T cells sorted from blood. All receptors derive from a woman aged 50 to 60 in good health.

This clonotype was found a few times. The chain joins TRBV12-3 or TRBV12-4 to TRBJ1-1, with D unresolved. V lost 2 bases and J lost 2, with 9 bases in between. CDR3 length: 14 residues. CDR3 protein: CASSLPGVNTEAFF. Here the CDR3 DNA reads TGTGCCAGCAGTTTACCGGGAGTCAACACTGAAGCTTTCTTT.

The chain couples TRBV18 to TRBJ1-2, with 8 nucleotides matching TRBD1. Germline V gene data show CDR1 as KGHSH and CDR2 as LQKENI. Trimming at V came to 5 bases and at J to 8 bases, leaving 4 bases not matched to a gene. This CDR3 has 12 amino acids. Here the CDR3 reads CASSSDRGGYTF. The DNA of the CDR3 is TGTGCCAGCTCAAGTGACAGGGGCGGCTACACCTTC.

J is TRBJ2-1 and V is TRBV27, with unresolved D. The CDR3 sequence is 14 residues long. Looked up from germline, CDR1 is MNHEY and CDR2 is SMNVEV (reference sequence). The ends were cut back, 0 bases at V and 10 bases at J, with 13 bases in the middle. CDR3 coding DNA: TGTGCCAGCAGTTTATCACTTTTCGGTCCCGAGCAGTTCTTC. This codes for CASSLSLFGPEQFF.

The chain recombines TRBV20-1 with TRBJ2-1, with a tentative D call TRBD2 (6 bases). CDR3 size: 14 residues. Trimming took off 3 bases at V and 1 base at J, with 10 bases between the two ends. CDR1 is DFQATT, CDR2 SNEGSKA, per germline (reference sequence). CDR3 in amino acids: CSARTSRSYNEQFF. The CDR3 DNA sequence: TGCAGTGCTAGGACTAGTAGGTCCTACAATGAGCAGTTCTTC.

This chain links TRBV11-2 with TRBJ2-1; 10 positions match TRBD2. V gave up 5 bases and J gave up 8 bases; unmatched junction bases: 9. There are 15 residues in the CDR3. Germline loops: CDR1 SGHAT, CDR2 FQNNGV. In DNA, the CDR3 is TGTGCCAGCAGCCAGGGACTAGCGTGGTTCGATGAGCAGTTCTTC. This sequence encodes CASSQGLAWFDEQFF. Filled out from reference TRBV11-2 and TRBJ2-1, the complete variable domain reads EAGVAQSPRYKIIEKRQSVAFWCNPISGHATLYWYQQILGQGPKLLIQFQNNGVVDDSQLPKDRFSAERLKGVDSTLKIQPAKLEDSAVYLCASSQGLAWFDEQFFGPGTRLTVL.

This CDR3 is CASSMGRYSNQPQHF. Written as DNA, the CDR3 is TGTGCCAGTAGTATGGGGCGATATAGCAATCAGCCCCAGCATTTT. The rearrangement uses TRBV19 and TRBJ1-5, with a possible D match to TRBD1 (5 bases). The germline V gene has CDR1 LNHDA and CDR2 SQIVND (reference sequence). V was pared by 3 bases and J by 0 bases, with 9 bases between. The CDR3 sequence is 15 residues long.

The chain's CDR3 is CASSTLQGYEQYF. In nucleotides, the CDR3 is TGTGCCAGCAGTACCTTACAGGGCTACGAGCAGTACTTC. V is TRBV12-3 or TRBV12-4 and J is TRBJ2-7; perhaps TRBD1 as D (6 bases). The CDR3 runs to 13 residues. Trimming stripped 5 bases from V and 3 bases from J, with 11 bases between.

In its sample, this clonotype was seen a few times. The chain links TRBV5-1 to TRBJ2-1, with 8 bases lining up with TRBD2. Germline assignment: CDR1 SGHRS and CDR2 YFSETQ. V trimming: 4 bases; J trimming: 8 bases; junction bases outside the gene matches: 11. The CDR3 runs 15 residues. The CDR3 reads CASSPVGLAVDEQFF. The CDR3 DNA is TGCGCCAGCAGCCCCGTTGGACTAGCAGTGGATGAGCAGTTCTTC.

Ten or more counts support this clonotype. The chain employs TRBV6-4 and TRBJ2-3; the D gene is possibly TRBD2 (6 bases). Trimming shortened V by 1 base and J by 3 bases, and 11 bases separated the two germline ends. Germline V gene sequence: CDR1 MRHNA, CDR2 SNTAGT. The CDR3 extends over 15 amino acids. CDR3 region: CASSDWMEGTDTQYF. In nucleotides, the CDR3 is TGTGCCAGCAGTGACTGGATGGAGGGAACAGATACGCAGTATTTT.

V gene TRBV12-3 or TRBV12-4 combines with J gene TRBJ2-3; 12 bases map to TRBD2. The V and J ends lost 6 bases and 2 bases, in that order; junction bases with no gene match: 3. CDR3 length equals 15 residues. The CDR3 protein is CASSRLAGVTDTQYF. The CDR3 DNA follows: TGTGCCAGCAGCAGACTAGCGGGAGTCACAGATACGCAGTATTTT.

This clonotype was counted a few times. The CDR3 coding sequence is TGTGCCAGCAGTTTAGGGGCTTCGGACAGGGCCGAGCAGTACTTC. Protein product: CASSLGASDRAEQYF. This chain connects TRBV12-3 or TRBV12-4 to TRBJ2-7; TRBD1 aligns across 8 bases. V was clipped by 1 base and J by 6 bases; unmatched bases: 8. The CDR3 length is 15 residues.

The gene calls are TRBV29-1 and TRBJ1-1; TRBD1 matches at 9 bases. With 6 bases clipped from V and 4 bases from J, the junction kept 3 bases outside the gene matches. The CDR3 loop spans 12 amino acids. Germline V gene data show CDR1 as SQVTM and CDR2 as ANQGSEA. In DNA, the CDR3 is TGCAGCGTCATGACAGGGGGCACTGAAGCTTTCTTT. Translating it yields CSVMTGGTEAFF.

This clonotype was found a few times. This sequence joins TRBV7-9 and TRBJ2-3, with TRBD1 as a possible D gene (5 bases). Germline CDR1 and CDR2: SEHNR and FQNEAQ (reference sequence). Trimming pared 4 bases from V and 0 bases from J, leaving 17 bases between. The CDR3 is made up of 17 amino acids. The CDR3 DNA sequence: TGTGCCAGCAGCTCTAACTCGGACACTTCTAGCACAGATACGCAGTATTTT. Translated, it gives CASSSNSDTSSTDTQYF.

This clonotype came up many times. The chain employs TRBV29-1 and TRBJ2-1, with D tentatively TRBD1 (7 bases). The CDR3 extends over 15 amino acids. Germline V gene data show CDR1 as SQVTM and CDR2 as ANQGSEA. Trimming pared 3 bases from V and 7 bases from J, leaving 19 bases between. The CDR3 loop is CSVDRTGAGMNEQFF. The CDR3 nucleotides read TGCAGCGTTGACCGAACAGGGGCGGGAATGAATGAGCAGTTCTTC.

This clonotype was recorded a few times. The chain links TRBV2 to TRBJ2-7, with 7 bases aligning to TRBD1. The germline V gene has CDR1 SNHLY and CDR2 FYNNEI. The CDR3 loop spans 14 amino acids. The V gene end was trimmed by 4 bases and the J gene end by 5 bases; junction bases not matched to a gene: 8. The DNA of the CDR3 is TGTGCCAGCAGTGGTCCACAGGGGCTGGACGAGCAGTACTTC. Translation gives CASSGPQGLDEQYF. The full variable domain, rest sourced from reference TRBV2 and TRBJ2-7, is EPEVTQTPSHQVTQMGQEVILRCVPISNHLYFYWYRQILGQKVEFLVSFYNNEISEKSEIFDDQFSVERPDGSNFTLKIRSTKLEDSAMYFCASSGPQGLDEQYFGPGTRLTVT.

This clonotype was seen only a few times. This rearrangement joins TRBV20-1 to TRBJ2-7; 11 bases are a match to TRBD2. J gave up 3 bases and V 0 bases, and 13 bases lay outside the gene matches. The CDR3 covers 18 residues. Germline assignment: CDR1 DFQATT and CDR2 SNEGSKA (reference sequence). CDR3 sequence reads: CSARDTASGRPTFYEQYF. The DNA for the CDR3 is TGCAGTGCTAGAGATACGGCTAGCGGGAGGCCAACGTTCTACGAGCAGTACTTC.

The table lists this clonotype with a few counts. The chain joins TRBV14 to TRBJ2-5; a weak D match, TRBD2 (5 bases). This CDR3 is built from 14 residues. V lost 4 bases and J lost 4, with 13 bases in between. Germline CDR1 is SGHDN and CDR2 is FVKESK. This CDR3 reads CASSPLAGSETQYF. The DNA for the CDR3 is TGTGCCAGCAGCCCCTTGGCGGGTTCAGAGACCCAGTACTTC.

The chain links TRBV27 to TRBJ1-2, with D hard to call. The CDR3 has 16 residues. V lost 10 bases and J 4 bases, leaving 25 bases between the germline ends. The germline V gene encodes CDR1 MNHEY and CDR2 SMNVEV (reference sequence). The CDR3 region has the DNA TGTGCCACTTCCCCCCATTCGGCTACTAGGACCTATGGCTACACCTTC. Its protein is CATSPHSATRTYGYTF.

The chain carries TRBV3-1 and TRBJ2-1; 11 nucleotides agree with TRBD2. Looked up from germline, CDR1 is LGHDT and CDR2 is YNNKEL (reference sequence). V lost 0 bases and J lost 5; bases outside the gene matches: 3. This CDR3 is built from 16 residues. The CDR3 DNA is TGTGCCAGCAGCCAAGAACTAGCGGGGGCACACAATGAGCAGTTCTTC. This codes for CASSQELAGAHNEQFF.

This clonotype was recorded a few times. The chain joins TRBV4-1 to TRBJ2-7; TRBD2 agrees at 8 bases. The ends lost 7 bases at V and 0 bases at J; junction bases unmatched: 8. The CDR3 consists of 15 residues. Germline CDR1 reads MGHRA; CDR2 reads YSYEKL. The CDR3 DNA reads TGCGCCAGCACCCCGGCGGGAGGCCGCTCCTACGAGCAGTACTTC. Its translation is CASTPAGGRSYEQYF.

The J gene is TRBJ2-1, the V gene TRBV5-6, with TRBD1 identical over 7 bases. Germline lookup yields CDR1 SGHDT and CDR2 YYEEEE. This CDR3 contains 16 residues. V shed 5 bases and J 2 bases; nucleotides not matched to a gene: 10. The CDR3 bases are TGTGCCAGCAGTCCTGCGACAGGGATGACCTACAATGAGCAGTTCTTC. This encodes CASSPATGMTYNEQFF.